A single sample gave rise to the 5 T cell receptor beta chains below, sequenced in a study of cytotoxic CD8 clonotypes in ibrutinib-treated CLL. The repertoire was sequenced with immunoSEQ multiplex PCR; TCRdb's copy has only in-frame clones and lacks some. This table holds about 130,000 clones, approximately 81% found once. Sequencing used PBMCs, obtained after 12 months of ibrutinib treatment. The receptors come from a human donor with chronic lymphocytic leukemia.

This rearrangement joins TRBV5-1 to TRBJ2-5, with 8 bases that match TRBD2. CDR3 length: 15 residues. The junction had 7 bases not matched to a gene; V was cut back by 5 bases and J by 1 base. Germline CDR1 is SGHRS and CDR2 is YFSETQ. The CDR3 spells CASRFTSGSQETQYF. CDR3 in DNA: TGCGCCAGCAGGTTTACTAGCGGCTCCCAAGAGACCCAGTACTTC. Drawing the rest from reference TRBV5-1 and TRBJ2-5, the complete variable domain is KAGVTQTPRYLIKTRGQQVTLSCSPISGHRSVSWYQQTPGQGLQFLFEYFSETQRNKGNFPGRFSGRQFSNSRSEMNVSTLELGDSALYLCASRFTSGSQETQYFGPGTRLLVL.

The V gene is TRBV4-2, the J gene TRBJ2-1; perhaps D is TRBD1 or TRBD2 (6 bases each). CDR3 length: 13 amino acids. Germline V CDR1 and CDR2: LGHNA, YNFKEQ. Trimming removed 0 bases at V and 8 bases at J, with 8 bases between. The DNA of the CDR3 is TGTGCCAGCAGCCAAGATAGGGGGGATGAGCAGTTCTTC. Translating gives CASSQDRGDEQFF.

The chain has TRBV4-3 and TRBJ1-1; D uncertain. CDR3 length: 15 amino acids. CDR1 is LGHNA, CDR2 YSLEER, per germline. V was pared by 0 bases and J by 3 bases, with 11 bases between. CDR3 nucleotides: TGCGCCAGCAGCCAAGACCCCAGGCACGACACTGAAGCTTTCTTT. This sequence encodes CASSQDPRHDTEAFF.

A word on this clone: Germline is not matched at one junction end, which may reflect a read error. This chain uses TRBV14 with TRBJ2-5; D not certain. The CDR3 has 13 residues. Per the germline V gene, CDR1 is SGHDN and CDR2 is FVKESK. The CDR3 loop reads CASSQDLYSLTNF. The CDR3 DNA follows: TGTGCCAGCAGCCAAGATCTATACAGCCTCACAAACTTC.

V is TRBV7-9 and J is TRBJ2-3; 12 bases map to TRBD2. Germline V gives CDR1 SEHNR, CDR2 FQNEAQ (reference sequence). The CDR3 has 15 amino acids. The trim removed 4 bases at V and 7 bases at J, leaving 6 bases unmatched. The CDR3 DNA reads as TGTGCCAGCAGCTCCCTAGCGGGAGGGTGGTATACGCAGTATTTT. As protein: CASSSLAGGWYTQYF. The full variable domain, rest sourced from reference TRBV7-9 and TRBJ2-3, is DTGVSQNPRHKITKRGQNVTFRCDPISEHNRLYWYRQTLGQGPEFLTYFQNEAQLEKSRLLSDRFSAERPKGSFSTLEIQRTEQGDSAMYLCASSSLAGGWYTQYFGPGTRLTVL.